This T cell receptor (beta chain) was profiled in a study of PD-L1 blockade in urothelial cancer. Study results and caveats: Pretreatment peripheral blood TCR clonality that fell below the median predicted better survival among the patients studied.

CDR3 length equals 10 residues. CDR1 is GTSNPN and CDR2 is SVGIG in the germline V gene (reference sequence). Trimming cost V 3 bases and J 11 bases, with 10 bases left between them. Time point of the sample: peripheral blood 6 weeks after treatment start. What went into each PCR as a spike was synthetic TCR analog templates. This table comes from immunoSEQ multiplex PCR, and its TCRdb copy is limited to in-frame clones, with some not included. The sample holds 75,000 to 95,000 clones, 75% to 95% seen once. Remarks on this clone: The antigen remains unidentified.

The sample was PBMCs, taken around atezolizumab (anti-PD-L1) treatment. The sequence was collected from a woman of 80 years or more with urothelial cancer. The chain carries TRBV30 and TRBJ1-2; D is uncertain. The CDR3 protein is CAWSPGGYTF. CDR3 DNA sequence: TGTGCCTGGAGCCCAGGAGGGTACACCTTC.